The rows below give T cell receptor beta chains drawn from one sample of a study of cytomegalovirus exposure and HLA in healthy donors. TCRdb's table, derived via immunoSEQ multiplex PCR, lists solely in-frame clones and lacks some. The sample includes approximately 120,000 clones, 85% to 90% of them seen just once. Sequencing was performed on PBMCs. These receptor sequences come from a woman aged 18-29 years in good health and CMV-seronegative. The CDR3 runs from the conserved cysteine through the conserved F or W. Fields, in order: V gene, clone size, D gene, J gene, CDR3 protein, CDR3 DNA. D genes are given only for firm matches. Clone size, where shown, is once, few, many, or a class for clones that have expanded.

>TRBV13|-|-|TRBJ1-1
CASSLSPRPVPEAFF
TGTGCCAGCAGCTTAAGCCCTCGCCCGGTCCCTGAAGCTTTCTTT
>TRBV30|once|-|TRBJ1-5
CAWSVQVNQPQHF
TGTGCCTGGAGTGTACAGGTCAATCAGCCCCAGCATTTT
>TRBV28|-|-|TRBJ1-4
CASSLRGIGATNEKLFF
TGTGCCAGCAGTTTGCGGGGCATTGGGGCAACTAATGAAAAACTGTTTTTT
>TRBV4-3|-|-|TRBJ1-2
CASSQRRIQGEGGYTF
TGCGCCAGCAGCCAACGACGGATACAGGGAGAAGGTGGCTACACCTTC
>TRBV25-1|-|-|TRBJ2-7
CASSTRGNEQYF
TGTGCCAGCAGTACAAGGGGTAACGAGCAGTACTTC
>TRBV29-1|few|-|TRBJ1-1
CSVQYTEAFF
TGCAGCGTACAGTACACTGAAGCTTTCTTT
>TRBV30|-|-|TRBJ2-7
CAWCEGRGFSEQYF
TGTGCCTGGTGCGAGGGACGGGGGTTCAGTGAGCAGTACTTC
>TRBV27|-|-|TRBJ1-2
CASSLMARPVYGYTF
TGTGCCAGCAGTTTAATGGCTAGACCGGTCTATGGCTACACCTTC
>TRBV7-9|-|TRBD1|TRBJ1-2
CASSIWTGEEVYGYTF
TGTGCCAGCAGCATCTGGACAGGGGAGGAGGTCTATGGCTACACCTTC
>TRBV6-5|-|-|TRBJ1-1
CASSYSTQVFTEAFF
TGTGCCAGCAGTTACTCGACCCAGGTTTTCACTGAAGCTTTCTTT
>TRBV9|-|-|TRBJ2-1
CASSTISAMNEQFF
TGTGCCAGCAGCACGATAAGCGCGATGAATGAGCAGTTCTTC
>TRBV11-2|-|-|TRBJ1-1
CASSLSMNTEAFF
TGTGCCAGCAGCTTATCAATGAACACTGAAGCTTTCTTT
>TRBV4-1|-|TRBD2|TRBJ2-3
CASSLSGGAADTQYF
TGCGCCAGCAGCCTCAGCGGGGGGGCGGCAGATACGCAGTATTTT
>TRBV5-1|-|TRBD1|TRBJ2-7
CASSFSAQGLTYEQYF
TGCGCCAGCAGCTTTTCGGCACAGGGGCTGACCTACGAGCAGTACTTC
>TRBV9|-|-|TRBJ2-7
CASSVAPWSNDGYEQYF
TGTGCCAGCAGCGTTGCCCCCTGGAGTAACGACGGCTACGAGCAGTACTTC